The present entry profiles one TCR beta chain with its context. Its antigen is still unknown. This sample was included in a study of T cells after yellow fever vaccination. Whole-study context: The SMART-Seq v4 Ultra Low Input method served to prepare the low-cell-number fractions. Study-wide results and limits: Weaker overall, the secondary response nonetheless peaked faster (day 5 versus 15).

Universal primer sites and UMIs were introduced during 5'RACE template-switching synthesis of TCR cDNA. TCRdb re-analysed the 5' RACE reads in MiXCR, keeping a single row per CDR3 protein. The table records about 430,000 distinct CDR3 sequences, approximately 19% of them present only once. Germline V CDR1 and CDR2: MNHEY, SVGEGT. V lost 6 bases, J lost 5 bases, and 5 bases stayed unmatched. CDR3 length: 14 amino acids. The sequencing used PBMCs, collected before the yellow fever booster vaccination. The receptor was isolated from a man in his late teens or twenties who received the YFV17D yellow fever vaccine. The gene calls are TRBV6-2 or TRBV6-3 and TRBJ2-2; 8 nucleotides match TRBD1. The CDR3 protein is CASRDGQGTGELFF. In nucleotides, the CDR3 is TGTGCCAGCAGAGATGGACAGGGTACCGGGGAGCTGTTTTTT.